The rows below give T cell receptor beta chains drawn from one sample of a study of blood T cell repertoires in COVID-19. Clones were sequenced by immunoSEQ multiplex PCR, and TCRdb holds only the in-frame ones, with some missing. The sample consists of approximately 260,000 clones, around 84% of them appearing once. The sequencing input was PBMCs or T cells enriched from blood (not recorded which). These receptors were collected from a woman aged 45-59 years who had been exposed to COVID-19. Each CDR3 is given with its conserved first and last residue. A D gene is named only where the DNA matches it firmly. Some rows mark clone size as missing; the rest say once, few, many or name a class of expanded clone.

j_call	clone_size	v_call	d_call	cdr3_nt	cdr3_aa
TRBJ2-7	.	TRBV19	.	TGTGCCAGTAGTGGGACACAGGGATACGAGCAGTACTTC	CASSGTQGYEQYF
TRBJ1-2	.	TRBV5-4	.	TGTGCCAGCAGCTTGGAGCGAGGAGGGAACTATGGCTACACCTTC	CASSLERGGNYGYTF
TRBJ1-1	.	TRBV28	TRBD1	TGTGCCAGCAGACCGAGGGGGGCGACAGGGACGGAGGGTGAAGCTTTCTTT	CASRPRGATGTEGEAFF
TRBJ1-1	.	TRBV7-2	TRBD1	TGTGCCAGCAGCGGGAGACAGGGTAGCACTGAAGCTTTCTTT	CASSGRQGSTEAFF
TRBJ1-3	few	TRBV5-4	.	TGTGCCAGCAGCTTGGCAGGGCAGTCGGGAAACACCATATATTTT	CASSLAGQSGNTIYF
TRBJ2-2	.	TRBV5-4	TRBD2	TGTGCCAGCAGTCCCACAATCATTAGCGGGGGCCCGGGCGGGGAGCTGTTTTTT	CASSPTIISGGPGGELFF
TRBJ1-2	few	TRBV27	.	TGTGCCAGCAGCCGTGGGGCCCTAGGGAACTATGGCTACACCTTC	CASSRGALGNYGYTF
TRBJ1-2	once	TRBV5-4	.	TGTGCCAGCAGCTTGGAGCAGGGATATGGCTACACCTTC	CASSLEQGYGYTF
TRBJ1-4	.	TRBV7-9	.	TGTGCCAGCAGCTTGGACGGACTAAATGAAAAACTGTTTTTT	CASSLDGLNEKLFF
TRBJ1-2	.	TRBV30	TRBD1	TGTGCCTGGGGGACAGAGAACTATGGCTACACCTTC	CAWGTENYGYTF
TRBJ1-1	.	TRBV5-1	TRBD1	TGCGCCAGCAGCTCGCTGACAGGGGAGGCGAACACTGAAGCTTTCTTT	CASSSLTGEANTEAFF
TRBJ2-5	.	TRBV19	.	TGTGCCAGTAGTATGGAGACCCAAGAGACCCAGTACTTC	CASSMETQETQYF
TRBJ1-1	.	TRBV7-2	.	TGTGCCAGCAGCCCACGGTTTACAGGGTCTGGGGCTTTCTTT	CASSPRFTGSGAFF
TRBJ2-3	.	TRBV27	.	TGTGCCAGCAGTTTATGGGCTAGCGGCACAGATACGCAGTATTTT	CASSLWASGTDTQYF
TRBJ1-2	.	TRBV28	.	TGTGCCTATCTCCCTCTACGGGGGGCGGGCGGCTACACCTTC	CAYLPLRGAGGYTF
TRBJ1-1	.	TRBV6-1	TRBD1	TGTGCCAGCAGGGAACAGGGGGCAGGTATGTCGGACACTGAAGCTTTCTTT	CASREQGAGMSDTEAFF
TRBJ2-5	.	TRBV7-2	TRBD1	TGTGCCAGCAGCCCCGGGACAGGGGGTGAGACCCAGTACTTC	CASSPGTGGETQYF
TRBJ1-4	.	TRBV5-1	.	TGCGCCAGCAGCTTACCCGGGGTTAATGAAAAACTGTTTTTT	CASSLPGVNEKLFF
TRBJ1-2	.	TRBV7-6	.	TGTGCCAGCAGTGGGCCTTCGGAGGGGGGCTACACCTTC	CASSGPSEGGYTF
TRBJ1-2	once	TRBV18	.	TGTGCCAGCTCACCAGGGGAGGACTATGGCTACACCTTC	CASSPGEDYGYTF
TRBJ2-7	.	TRBV7-2	.	TGTGCCAGCAGCTTAAGAAGACAGGCCTACGAGCAGTACTTC	CASSLRRQAYEQYF
TRBJ2-3	once	TRBV5-1	TRBD2	TGCGCCAGCAGCTTGCCTAGCGGGGGGGCGGATACGCAGTATTTT	CASSLPSGGADTQYF
TRBJ1-1	.	TRBV28	.	TGTGCCAGCAGCGTAGACAAGTATACTGAAGCTTTCTTT	CASSVDKYTEAFF
TRBJ1-1	.	TRBV6-5	.	TGTGCCAGCAGTTACCTTACGGGAAACACTGAAGCTTTCTTT	CASSYLTGNTEAFF
TRBJ2-5	.	TRBV7-6	.	TGTGCCAGCAGCGGCCGGGACATCCTCCAAGAGACCCAGTACTTC	CASSGRDILQETQYF
TRBJ2-5	.	TRBV7-8	.	TGTGCCAGCGTTCGAGCGGGTTTTCAAGAGACCCAGTACTTC	CASVRAGFQETQYF
TRBJ1-2	.	TRBV19	TRBD1	TGTGCCAGTAGGGGACAGGGGGCCGGTACAGGAGGCTACACCTTC	CASRGQGAGTGGYTF
TRBJ2-1	.	TRBV19	.	TGTGCCAGTACCCCAAGGGGGGGGGCCGCCTACAATGAGCAGTTCTTC	CASTPRGGAAYNEQFF
TRBJ2-4	.	TRBV4-1	.	TGCGCCAGCAGCCAAGTGCGGGGTCCCCAGGCCAAAAACATTCAGTACTTC	CASSQVRGPQAKNIQYF
TRBJ1-2	.	TRBV5-1	.	TGCGCCAGCAGGCCCTACTTAGCTAACTATGGCTACACCTTC	CASRPYLANYGYTF
TRBJ2-7	.	TRBV7-2	.	TGTGCCAGCTCCGGGGTTGGGTTTGGGGAGCAGTACTTC	CASSGVGFGEQYF
TRBJ1-2	.	TRBV24-1	TRBD1	TGTGCCACCAGTGAGCGACAGGGGACCGTCTATGGCTACACCTTC	CATSERQGTVYGYTF
TRBJ1-2	.	TRBV3-1/TRBV3-2	.	TGTGCCGTCCAAGGAGGACAGAAAGGCGGCTACACCTTC	CAVQGGQKGGYTF
TRBJ2-2	.	TRBV3-1/TRBV3-2	.	TGTGCCAGCAGCCAAGCCAGTTCCGGGGAGCTGTTTTTT	CASSQASSGELFF
TRBJ1-1	.	TRBV12-3/TRBV12-4	TRBD1	TGTGCCAGCAGTTCCGTAGACAGGGGAGCTTTCTTT	CASSSVDRGAFF
TRBJ2-1	.	TRBV2	.	TGTGCCAGCAGTGAATGGGGTAGCGACAATGAGCAGTTCTTC	CASSEWGSDNEQFF
TRBJ1-2	.	TRBV10-2	TRBD1	TGCGCCAGCAGTGAGGGGACAGGCTATGGCTACACCTTC	CASSEGTGYGYTF
TRBJ2-7	.	TRBV10-1	.	TGCGCCAGCAGTGAGTCCGGGACACCAAGAGTGGAGCAGTACTTC	CASSESGTPRVEQYF
TRBJ1-1	.	TRBV7-6	.	TGTGCCAGCAGCTTAGCACGGGACATGAACACTGAAGCTTTCTTT	CASSLARDMNTEAFF
TRBJ1-1	once	TRBV7-8	.	TGTGCCAGCAGCCGTCGGGTGAACACTGAAGCTTTCTTT	CASSRRVNTEAFF
TRBJ1-2	.	TRBV5-1	TRBD1	TGCGCCAGCAGCCACCGGACAGGGAGCGGCTACACCTTC	CASSHRTGSGYTF
TRBJ1-2	.	TRBV12-3/TRBV12-4	TRBD1	TGTGCCAGCAGTGATAACAGGGGGTTGGGGTACACCTTC	CASSDNRGLGYTF
TRBJ2-7	.	TRBV11-2	TRBD1	TGTGCCAGCAGCTCGGGACAGGGGGCTCGAGAGCAGTACTTC	CASSSGQGAREQYF
TRBJ1-3	.	TRBV10-3	TRBD1	TGTGCCATCGGAAGACAGGGGGCGGCTGGAAACACCATATATTTT	CAIGRQGAAGNTIYF
TRBJ2-5	.	TRBV5-1	.	TGCGCCAGCAGCTTCAGGACTGTACAAGAGACCCAGTACTTC	CASSFRTVQETQYF
TRBJ2-3	.	TRBV19	.	TGTGCCAGTAGTATAGGTGGGGCAGTTGGGGATACGCAGTATTTT	CASSIGGAVGDTQYF
TRBJ2-7	.	TRBV29-1	.	TGCAGCGTTGGGAGTAGCGAGCAGTACTTC	CSVGSSEQYF
TRBJ1-5	.	TRBV6-1	TRBD1	TGTGCCAGCAGTGATTCGTCAGGGGGATTCAATCAGCCCCAGCATTTT	CASSDSSGGFNQPQHF
TRBJ2-7	.	TRBV11-2	.	TGTGCCAGCAGCCCCGGTAAAAGAGTCTACGAGCAGTACTTC	CASSPGKRVYEQYF
TRBJ2-3	few	TRBV4-2	TRBD1	TGTGCCAGCAGCCAAGAACCGGGACAGGGCACAGATACGCAGTATTTT	CASSQEPGQGTDTQYF
TRBJ2-3	.	TRBV16	TRBD1	TGTGCCAGCAGCCAATCGACAGGGGTAGATACGCAGTATTTT	CASSQSTGVDTQYF
TRBJ1-1	.	TRBV5-1	.	TGCGCCAGCAGCTTGGGCGGGGGCGGTAATGAAGCTTTCTTT	CASSLGGGGNEAFF